These 11 T cell receptor beta chains were all obtained from the same sample, sequenced in a study of T cells in Graves' hyperthyroidism and ophthalmopathy. Using RNA transcripts as the source, TCR beta CDR3 regions were amplified. The primer set for the first-round RT-PCR of the TCR CDR3 was HTBI. One entry per CDR3 protein, called by TCRdb with MiXCR from the multiplex PCR reads. The data show under 600,000 distinct CDR3 sequences, about 16% seen once. Specimen: blood. The receptors stem from a middle-aged woman with Graves' ophthalmopathy.

This chain joins TRBV11-2 and TRBJ2-2, with D hard to call. Trimming took 5 bases from V and 6 from J, leaving 13 bases between them. The CDR3 runs to 14 residues. Germline-derived CDR1 and CDR2 are SGHAT and FQNNGV. The CDR3 reads CASSQYWVSGELFF. The CDR3 DNA reads TGTGCCAGCAGCCAGTATTGGGTGTCCGGGGAGCTGTTTTTT.

The genes are TRBV5-8 and TRBJ2-2; 7 nucleotides agree with TRBD1. V gave up 1 base and J gave up 5 bases; unmatched junction bases: 5. CDR1 SGHTS and CDR2 YDEGEE come from the germline V gene. The CDR3 is made up of 15 amino acids. CDR3 sequence: CASSLKGAYTGELFF. Written as DNA, the CDR3 is TGTGCCAGCAGCTTGAAGGGGGCGTATACCGGGGAGCTGTTTTTT.

This clonotype was picked up a small number of times. The gene calls are TRBV24-1 and TRBJ2-1; D unresolved. Trimming removed 4 bases from V and 4 bases from J, with 16 bases in between. The germline V gene encodes CDR1 KGHDR and CDR2 SFDVKD. This CDR3 has 16 amino acids. CDR3 in DNA: TGTGCCACCAGTGACCCCAGCCCGAAGAGTTACAATGAGCAGTTCTTC. As protein: CATSDPSPKSYNEQFF.

Ten or more counts support this clonotype. The rearrangement links TRBV2 to TRBJ2-3; D may be TRBD2 (6 bases). V lost 6 bases and J lost 6, with 13 bases in between. The CDR3 length is 13 residues. CDR1 and CDR2 (germline): SNHLY, FYNNEI. CDR3 sequence reads: CASRPTSRDTQYF. The CDR3 nucleotides are TGTGCCAGCAGGCCGACTAGTAGGGATACGCAGTATTTT.

Remarks on this clonotype: A much larger clone sits a single nucleotide away, making a read error possible. The chain couples TRBV7-9 to TRBJ1-1, with 9 nucleotides matching TRBD1. CDR3 size: 15 residues. CDR1 is SEHNR, CDR2 FQNEAQ, per germline (reference sequence). CDR3 region: CANSLGQGKRTEAFF. Here the CDR3 DNA reads TGTGCCAACAGCCTCGGACAGGGGAAGAGGACTGAAGCTTTCTTT.

This clonotype was detected many times. The chain carries TRBV3-1 and TRBJ2-2; D is undetermined. Per germline, CDR1 LGHDT and CDR2 YNNKEL (reference sequence). V was trimmed by 1 base and J by 3 bases, leaving 6 bases between them. The CDR3 runs 14 residues. The CDR3: CASSQALDTGELFF. CDR3 bases: TGTGCCAGCAGCCAAGCCCTGGACACCGGGGAGCTGTTTTTT.

This clonotype was counted ten times or more. The chain links TRBV2 to TRBJ2-7; D may be TRBD1 or TRBD2 (5 bases each). Between the trimmed V and J ends, which lost 7 bases and 0 bases, there was a span of 19 bases. Looked up from germline, CDR1 is SNHLY and CDR2 is FYNNEI. The CDR3 covers 16 residues. CDR3 coding DNA: TGTGCCAGCATGCCCGGGACGGCGAGGAGCTCCTACGAGCAGTACTTC. Residues: CASMPGTARSSYEQYF.

The chain recombines TRBV5-4 with TRBJ1-1; perhaps TRBD1 as D (5 bases). The CDR3 contains 14 residues. In germline, CDR1 is SGHNT, CDR2 YYREEE (reference sequence). With 4 bases removed from V and 3 bases from J, the gap between germline ends came to 13 bases. The CDR3 DNA follows: TGTGCCAGCAGCGGGCTCCAGGGACACACTGAAGCTTTCTTT. This codes for CASSGLQGHTEAFF.

This rearrangement joins TRBV6-1 to TRBJ2-1, with TRBD1 identical over 8 bases. Germline V gives CDR1 MNHNS, CDR2 SASEGT. The CDR3 contains 15 residues. V lost 7 bases, J lost 5 bases, and 10 bases stayed unmatched. The CDR3 region has the DNA TGTGCCAGCAACCGTCCAGGGGGCGCGGACAATGAGCAGTTCTTC. It is translated as CASNRPGGADNEQFF.

The V and J genes are TRBV6-2 or TRBV6-3 and TRBJ2-5, with D possibly TRBD2 on 6 matching bases. Trimming took 0 bases from V and 5 from J, leaving 22 bases between them. In germline, CDR1 is MNHEY, CDR2 SVGEGT. CDR3 length equals 18 residues. The CDR3 loop reads CASSYSTGLASVGETQYF. For the CDR3, the DNA is TGTGCCAGCAGTTACTCGACTGGGCTAGCGTCGGTCGGGGAGACCCAGTACTTC.

This clonotype was detected many times. CDR3 residues: CASSPRLAGGPSGEQYF. CDR3 bases: TGTGCCAGCAGCCCCAGACTAGCGGGAGGGCCCTCGGGCGAGCAGTACTTC. The rearrangement uses TRBV7-8 and TRBJ2-7; 14 nucleotides agree with TRBD2. The length of the CDR3 is 17 residues. CDR1 and CDR2 from the germline V gene are SGHVS and FQNEAQ. V lost 5 bases, J lost 6 bases, and 12 bases stayed unmatched.